This passage covers 18 T cell receptor beta chains from one sample sequenced in a study of shared clonotypes between healthy human individuals. Using immunoSEQ multiplex PCR, the repertoire was profiled, and TCRdb retains in-frame clones only, with some absent. The sample records 400,000 to 600,000 clones, approximately 79% being singletons. Source material: PBMCs. These receptors came from a woman between 40 and 55 years old in good health. Some clones in this sample may be carry-over from other donors' samples.

The chain employs TRBV19 and TRBJ2-1; 11 nucleotides agree with TRBD2. The V and J ends lost 0 bases and 5 bases, in that order; junction bases with no gene match: 6. There are 17 residues in the CDR3. Germline assignment: CDR1 LNHDA and CDR2 SQIVND (reference sequence). The CDR3 protein is CASSIDLAGGKHNEQFF. Here the CDR3 DNA reads TGTGCCAGTAGTATAGATCTAGCGGGAGGTAAGCACAATGAGCAGTTCTTC.

The chain joins TRBV6-5 to TRBJ2-5, with D perhaps TRBD1 (6 bases). The germline CDR1 and CDR2 sequences are MNHEY and SVGAGI. The V end lost 0 bases, the J end lost 4 bases, and 12 bases lay between the germline ends. The CDR3 runs to 15 residues. Here the CDR3 DNA reads TGTGCCAGCAGTTACTCGGGGGCTTTAGGAGAGACCCAGTACTTC. Amino acid sequence: CASSYSGALGETQYF.

This clone showed up just a few times. The chain is built from TRBV14 and TRBJ1-1; no definite D call. This CDR3 has 13 amino acids. CDR1 and CDR2 from the germline V gene are SGHDN and FVKESK. V dropped 3 bases and J dropped 0 bases, with 5 bases sitting between them. CDR3 coding DNA: TGTGCCAGCAGCCAGACGATGAACACTGAAGCTTTCTTT. Encoded protein: CASSQTMNTEAFF.

This chain links TRBV9 with TRBJ2-6; no clear D gene. Per the germline V gene, CDR1 is SGDLS and CDR2 is YYNGEE. With 1 base removed from V and 0 bases from J, the gap between germline ends came to 8 bases. CDR3 length: 16 amino acids. The CDR3 region has the DNA TGTGCCAGCAGCGTATTTAGTAACTCTGGGGCCAACGTCCTGACTTTC. Amino acid sequence: CASSVFSNSGANVLTF.

This clone appeared once. The CDR3 region is CAITQAGGPGNEQFF. CDR3 bases: TGTGCCATCACTCAAGCGGGAGGGCCAGGCAATGAGCAGTTCTTC. This rearrangement joins TRBV10-3 to TRBJ2-1; the match to TRBD2 covers 10 bases. The CDR3 covers 15 residues. CDR1 and CDR2 (germline): ENHRY, SYGVKD. J gave up 6 bases and V 7 bases, and 9 bases lay outside the gene matches.

The V call is TRBV5-1, the J call TRBJ2-1; 10 bases align to TRBD2. V was clipped by 6 bases and J by 4 bases; unmatched bases: 10. The length of the CDR3 is 16 residues. Germline CDR1 is SGHRS and CDR2 is YFSETQ. The CDR3 DNA is TGCGCCAGCACCGAACGTACTAGCGGGACGTACAATGAGCAGTTCTTC. Translation: CASTERTSGTYNEQFF.

This chain uses TRBV5-4 with TRBJ2-5, with D maybe TRBD1 (6 bases). CDR1 SGHNT and CDR2 YYREEE come from the germline V gene (reference sequence). V gave up 2 bases and J gave up 4 bases, with 12 bases separating them. The CDR3 has 14 residues. The CDR3 is CASSFTDSGETQYF. The DNA for the CDR3 is TGTGCCAGCAGCTTTACGGACAGTGGAGAGACCCAGTACTTC.

The chain combines TRBV21-1 with TRBJ1-2. TRBV21-1 is a documented pseudogene. The CDR3 length is 14 residues. CDR3 in amino acids: CASRTRDYSYGYTF. CDR3 sequence (DNA): TGTGCCAGCAGGACCCGGGACTACAGTTATGGCTACACCTTC.

To note about this clone: Other DNA sequences from this sample encode an identical CDR3 as well. The chain recombines TRBV9 with TRBJ2-7; D possibly corresponds to TRBD1 (5 bases). V was shortened by 4 bases and J by 2 bases, with 10 bases between the two germline ends. The CDR3 runs 13 residues. Per germline, CDR1 SGDLS and CDR2 YYNGEE. CDR3 DNA: TGTGCCAGCAGCCCCTCAGGGACCTACGAGCAGTACTTC. This gives the protein CASSPSGTYEQYF.

The rearrangement joins TRBV5-4 to TRBJ2-2; D unclear. The CDR3 is 13 residues long. Germline CDR1 reads SGHNT; CDR2 reads YYREEE (reference sequence). V lost 4 bases and J lost 6, with 10 bases in between. CDR3 residues: CASSPEWAGELFF. The CDR3 DNA reads TGTGCCAGCAGCCCGGAGTGGGCCGGGGAGCTGTTTTTT.

The J gene is TRBJ1-5, the V gene TRBV28; possibly TRBD1 for D (5 bases). The CDR3 has 17 residues. CDR1 and CDR2 from the germline V gene are MDHEN and SYDVKM. V lost 5 bases to trimming and J lost 3 bases, with 20 bases between them. As DNA, the CDR3 is TGTGCCAGCAGTCTCTCCCTGGGGGGGGTCCCCAATCAGCCCCAGCATTTT. This translates into CASSLSLGGVPNQPQHF.

The chain couples TRBV7-9 to TRBJ2-3, with D unclear. CDR3 length equals 16 residues. Trimming pared 5 bases from V and 1 base from J, leaving 16 bases between. The germline gives CDR1 SEHNR, CDR2 FQNEAQ (reference sequence). DNA for the CDR3: TGTGCCAGCAGCCCTCGGGTCCTCGCCGGCACAGATACGCAGTATTTT. Translating gives CASSPRVLAGTDTQYF.

This clone was detected only a few times. This same CDR3 is encoded by further DNA sequences in the sample. V and J are TRBV27 and TRBJ2-5; D is uncertain. CDR3 length equals 11 residues. Germline V lookup: CDR1 MNHEY, CDR2 SMNVEV (reference sequence). Trimming pared 4 bases from V and 5 bases from J, leaving 5 bases between. The CDR3, as DNA: TGTGCCAGCAGTTCCTACGAGACCCAGTACTTC. Its translation is CASSSYETQYF.

V gene TRBV7-3 combines with J gene TRBJ2-3; 8 bases agree with TRBD2. CDR1 and CDR2 (germline): SGHTA, FQGTGA. The CDR3 runs 15 residues. Trimming took 2 bases from V and 0 from J; bases not matched to a gene: 1. The CDR3 reads CASSLSSGSTDTQYF. For the CDR3, the DNA is TGTGCCAGCAGCTTATCTAGCGGGAGCACAGATACGCAGTATTTT.

This sequence joins TRBV29-1 and TRBJ2-5; D perhaps matches TRBD2 (6 bases). The DNA matches TRBJ2-7 better at its end, which makes the J call doubtful. Germline CDR1 is SQVTM and CDR2 is ANQGSEA. The CDR3 extends over 13 amino acids. This CDR3 is CSVVNGSSYEQYF. CDR3 DNA: TGCAGCGTTGTTAACGGGAGCTCCTACGAGCAGTACTTC.

This clone appeared a few times. The chain is built from TRBV6-5 and TRBJ1-1; D uncertain. The CDR3 sequence is 14 residues long. The germline V gene encodes CDR1 MNHEY and CDR2 SVGAGI. The V and J ends lost 2 bases and 6 bases respectively, with 13 bases between them. The CDR3 DNA reads TGTGCCAGCAGTTACGTGTTTTCGACTCCTGAAGCTTTCTTT. Translation gives CASSYVFSTPEAFF.

The rearrangement uses TRBV7-6 and TRBJ2-1, with 9 bases identical to TRBD1. Germline V CDR1 and CDR2: SGHVS, FNYEAQ. After removal of 4 bases from V and 4 bases from J, the junction contained 5 bases not matched to a gene. The CDR3 is made up of 15 amino acids. CDR3 in amino acids: CASSSGTGTYNEQFF. The CDR3 coding sequence is TGTGCCAGCAGCTCCGGGACAGGGACTTACAATGAGCAGTTCTTC.

The V call is TRBV2, the J call TRBJ2-3; D gene unclear. Deletions cut 3 bases from V and 2 bases from J, with 6 bases between. This CDR3 contains 13 residues. CDR1 is SNHLY and CDR2 is FYNNEI in the germline V gene. CDR3 sequence reads: CASSDRATDTQYF. The CDR3 nucleotides are TGTGCCAGCAGTGATCGGGCCACAGATACGCAGTATTTT.